The source of this T cell receptor (beta chain) is a study of early T cells in non-severe SARS-CoV-2 infection. Background on the study: From unsorted whole blood, bulk RNA was sequenced, and the chains remained unpaired.

This clonotype appeared many times. Its antigen is currently unknown. Individual cDNA molecules each received unique molecular identifiers attached to them. MiXCR, run by TCRdb on the 5' RACE reads, gives a single entry per CDR3 protein. The top ten hold roughly 4.7% of the sample, which has 85,000 to 100,000 distinct CDR3 sequences, around 17% seen once. Study-wide findings and caveats: Comparison of clonotypes with VDJdb favored anti-spike CD8 responses while missing private and CD4 specificities.

The source of this sequence is an adult who was a healthcare worker with PCR-confirmed SARS-CoV-2 infection or an uninfected control (not recorded which). The sample consisted of whole blood, taken at baseline.

The CDR3, as DNA: TGCAGCGTCGCCGGGACTAGCAGGGATACGCAGTATTTT. This translates into CSVAGTSRDTQYF. The chain links TRBV29-1 to TRBJ2-3; TRBD2 agrees at 9 bases. CDR3 length equals 13 residues. The V segment lost 6 bases and the J segment 6 bases; nucleotides outside the gene matches: 7. Germline CDR1 reads SQVTM; CDR2 reads ANQGSEA.